This T cell receptor beta chain was identified in a study of neurological immune-mediated disorders. Germline CDR1 reads SGHRS; CDR2 reads YFSETQ. This CDR3 contains 12 residues. V shed 2 bases and J shed 6 bases, with 8 bases lying between them. This clonotype was recorded many times. 5'RACE with 10-nucleotide random UMIs produced the cDNA. From 15-18 subjects, every sequencing run obtained over 190 million TCR-beta sequences. From the 5' RACE reads, TCRdb called clonotypes with MiXCR, one entry per CDR3 protein. The sample includes approximately 30,000 distinct CDR3 sequences, 20% to 25% of them seen just once.

The sequence derives from a woman aged 55 to 70 in good health. Sequenced sample: PBMCs. The J gene is TRBJ1-1, the V gene TRBV5-1, with a weak D call TRBD1 (5 bases). CDR3 DNA sequence: TGCGCCAGCAGCTTTCCGGGACCTGAAGCTTTCTTT. It yields the protein CASSFPGPEAFF.